Below, one T cell receptor beta chain is given with its context. The data were obtained in a study of cytomegalovirus exposure and HLA in healthy donors. Looked up from germline, CDR1 is MDHEN and CDR2 is SYDVKM. The CDR3 extends over 14 amino acids. The V end was cut by 3 bases, the J end by 6 bases, with 15 bases between. PCR used 60 Vbeta primers and 13 Jbeta primers. Here immunoSEQ multiplex PCR was the method, and the copy in TCRdb shows in-frame clones only, minus some. The sample shows about 120,000 clones, 80% of them seen only once. This receptor was identified in a female donor in good health and CMV-seropositive. Sequenced: PBMCs. The chain has TRBV28 and TRBJ2-7; tentative D call: TRBD1 (6 bases). Here the CDR3 reads CASSLVQGRSEQYF. CDR3 nucleotides: TGTGCCAGCAGTTTGGTACAGGGTCGTAGCGAGCAGTACTTC.